A selection of T cell receptor beta chains follows, all from one sample in a study of shared clonotypes between healthy human individuals. Assay: immunoSEQ multiplex PCR; the TCRdb copy retains only in-frame clones and omits some. The table shows millions of clones, with about 94% occurring only once. Specimen: naive CD8+ T cells sorted from blood. These receptors all come from a man younger than 35 in good health. Each CDR3 is given with its conserved first and last residue. A D gene is named only where the DNA matches it firmly.

NA	TRBV27	TRBJ2-7	CASSLWGSSYEQYF
NA	TRBV5-1	TRBJ2-5	CASAPLEKETQYF
TRBD1	TRBV27	TRBJ2-5	CASRRQGAEETQYF
TRBD1	TRBV28	TRBJ2-7	CASSLAGGNYEQYF
NA	TRBV25-1	TRBJ2-3	CASSERGPGTQTDTQYF
TRBD2	TRBV9	TRBJ2-7	CASSEGLAGYEQYF
NA	TRBV5-4	TRBJ2-3	CASSDWDSRATDTQYF
NA	TRBV9	TRBJ1-1	CASSAQGLEAFF
NA	TRBV4-1	TRBJ2-2	CAAAGGQNTGELFF
NA	TRBV29-1	TRBJ1-2	CSVVPRGSSYGYTF
TRBD2	TRBV7-2	TRBJ2-7	CASSLRWILAGDSYEQYF
NA	TRBV2	TRBJ2-5	CASSEEEPAAGQETQYF
NA	TRBV11-2	TRBJ2-7	CASSLIAYDYEQYF
NA	TRBV6-5	TRBJ1-4	CASSYSAGRSEKLFF
NA	TRBV5-6	TRBJ2-1	CASSLGQGYNEQFF
NA	TRBV6-1	TRBJ2-2	CASSEGRGHQYYTGELFF